The 16 T cell receptor beta chains given below trace back to one sample, sequenced in a study of T-cell reconstitution after alpha-beta-depleted transplantation in children (dated by TCRdb to the mid-2010s). Library construction relied on PCR. The sequencer was an Illumina HiSeq 2500. TCR library preparation used molecular barcoding, with unique molecular identifiers applied to normalize quantification of the TCRbeta repertoire. The public reads were reprocessed in TCRdb via fastp at Q25 and MiXCR, keeping in-frame beta chains. For every CDR3 protein sequence, its rows merge into one entry that carries the most common genes and DNA. Within this sample are about 1,000,000 distinct CDR3 sequences, with less than 30% of them counted one time only. Over 25% of the sample is taken by the ten largest. Reading the label with the study, this specimen's treatment or condition is: allogeneic hematopoietic cell transplantation with graft depleted of TCRalphabeta T cells and CD19 B cells.

The sequences come from PBMCs, mostly from graft donor cells, collected 360 days after TCRalphabeta/CD19-depleted stem cell transplant. Receptor source: a boy under two years old who had a stem cell transplant for SCID, so the T cells may come from the graft donor.

CDR3 in amino acids: CASSQDHWGATDTQYF. CDR3 nucleotide sequence: TGCGCCAGCAGCCAAGATCATTGGGGGGCCACAGATACGCAGTATTTT. The chain has TRBV4-3 and TRBJ2-3; D may correspond to TRBD1 or TRBD2 (6 bases each). Per the germline V gene, CDR1 is LGHNA and CDR2 is YSLEER. The CDR3 runs to 16 residues. Between the trimmed V and J ends, which lost 0 bases and 2 bases, there was a span of 12 bases.

The V call is TRBV11-2, the J call TRBJ2-3; 11 positions agree with TRBD2. With 0 bases clipped from V and 2 bases from J, the junction kept 7 bases outside the gene matches. In germline, CDR1 is SGHAT, CDR2 FQNNGV. This CDR3 comprises 18 residues. The CDR3 here is CASSLDRLAGGITDTQYF. The DNA for the CDR3 is TGTGCCAGCAGCTTAGATCGGCTAGCGGGGGGCATCACAGATACGCAGTATTTT.

Only a few counts were recorded for this clonotype. The chain carries TRBV15 and TRBJ1-2; D uncertain. Germline values: CDR1 LNHNV, CDR2 YYDKDF (reference sequence). V was cut by 3 bases and J by 8 bases, with 13 bases left in between. The CDR3 is 13 residues long. The CDR3 reads CATSRDSTGGYTF. The DNA of the CDR3 is TGTGCCACCAGCAGGGACTCTACGGGGGGCTACACCTTC.

The rearrangement uses TRBV5-6 and TRBJ2-6; no clear D gene. Trimming took off 0 bases at V and 6 bases at J, with 7 bases between the two ends. This CDR3 has 14 amino acids. Germline loops: CDR1 SGHDT, CDR2 YYEEEE. The CDR3 is CASSLVAVANVLTF. The CDR3 DNA is TGTGCCAGCAGCTTGGTGGCTGTGGCCAACGTCCTGACTTTC.

A few counts support this clonotype. The J gene is TRBJ2-1, the V gene TRBV6-5, with a weak D call TRBD2 (6 bases). The V gene lost 0 bases and the J gene lost 8 bases, with 11 bases spanning the gap. Germline assignment: CDR1 MNHEY and CDR2 SVGAGI. The CDR3 contains 14 residues. The chain's CDR3 is CASSYSGSSDEQFF. CDR3 nucleotide sequence: TGTGCCAGCAGTTACTCCGGTTCTAGCGATGAGCAGTTCTTC.

There are a few counts of this clonotype. V is TRBV6-1 and J is TRBJ2-2; D is uncertain. Germline V gene lookup returns CDR1 MNHNS and CDR2 SASEGT. Trimming removed 6 bases from V and 3 bases from J, with 14 bases in between. The CDR3 totals 15 residues. The CDR3 DNA reads TGTGCCAGCAGATTTTTGGGTAGGGACACCGGGGAGCTGTTTTTT. This gives the protein CASRFLGRDTGELFF.

This chain joins TRBV4-2 and TRBJ2-5; 15 bases align to TRBD2. Germline V gives CDR1 LGHNA, CDR2 YNFKEQ. The CDR3 has 18 residues. Unmatched junction bases numbered 13, after V lost 4 bases and J lost 7 bases. This CDR3 is CASSLGTSGGNLFGTQYF. The CDR3 nucleotides are TGTGCCAGCAGCCTCGGGACTAGCGGGGGGAACCTATTTGGGACCCAGTACTTC.

This clonotype turned up a few times. This rearrangement joins TRBV20-1 to TRBJ1-3; D ambiguous. Germline V gene sequence: CDR1 DFQATT, CDR2 SNEGSKA (reference sequence). V gave up 5 bases and J gave up 0 bases, with 17 bases separating them. The CDR3 totals 16 residues. For the CDR3, the DNA is TGCAGTGCTTCAGTTGGGCCCCAGAGCTCTGGAAACACCATATATTTT. Amino acid sequence: CSASVGPQSSGNTIYF.

This rearrangement joins TRBV20-1 to TRBJ1-3; 7 positions match TRBD1. Germline CDR1 and CDR2: DFQATT and SNEGSKA (reference sequence). Trimming cost V 6 bases and J 0 bases; bases outside gene matches: 8. This CDR3 has 15 amino acids. CDR3 region: CSADNRGPSGNTIYF. DNA for the CDR3: TGCAGTGCGGACAACAGGGGACCCTCTGGAAACACCATATATTTT.

CDR3 coding DNA: TGCGCCAGCAGCTTGGGGACTTCCCGCTATGGCTACACCTTC. Protein: CASSLGTSRYGYTF. V usage is TRBV5-1 and J usage is TRBJ1-2; D gene ambiguous. The CDR3 spans 14 residues. Per the germline V gene, CDR1 is SGHRS and CDR2 is YFSETQ. The V end lost 0 bases, the J end lost 4 bases, and 10 bases lay between the germline ends.

This clonotype was seen more than once but under ten times. The chain is built from TRBV5-5 and TRBJ2-7, with D possibly being TRBD1 (6 bases). The length of the CDR3 is 15 residues. CDR1 SGHKS and CDR2 YYEKEE come from the germline V gene (reference sequence). V gave up 4 bases and J gave up 3 bases, with 17 bases separating them. In DNA form, the CDR3 reads TGTGCCAGCAGCCCGAATACCGGGACAATCTACGAGCAGTACTTC. Its translation is CASSPNTGTIYEQYF.

V is TRBV7-9 and J is TRBJ1-1; TRBD1 matches at 7 bases. The CDR3 covers 12 residues. Germline CDR1 is SEHNR and CDR2 is FQNEAQ (reference sequence). The trim removed 9 bases at V and 8 bases at J, leaving 9 bases unmatched. CDR3 region: CASSGDSLEAFF. The CDR3 nucleotides read TGTGCCAGTAGTGGGGACAGCCTGGAAGCTTTCTTT.

The rearrangement links TRBV25-1 to TRBJ2-3; 10 bases map to TRBD2. V was clipped by 8 bases and J by 1 base; unmatched bases: 3. The CDR3 length is 14 residues. Germline assignment: CDR1 MGHDK and CDR2 SYGVNS. CDR3 in DNA: TGTGCCAGCGTCACTAGCGGGGGCACAGATACGCAGTATTTT. This translates into CASVTSGGTDTQYF. The whole variable domain, remainder taken from reference TRBV25-1 and TRBJ2-3, is EADIYQTPRYLVIGTGKKITLECSQTMGHDKMYWYQQDPGMELHLIHYSYGVNSTEKGDLSSESTVSRIRTEHFPLTLESARPSHTSQYLCASVTSGGTDTQYFGPGTRLTVL.

In this sample, this clonotype turned up once. The rearrangement links TRBV30 to TRBJ2-7; 10 bases map to TRBD2. Germline V lookup: CDR1 GTSNPN, CDR2 SVGIG (reference sequence). This CDR3 comprises 14 residues. V trimming: 5 bases; J trimming: 5 bases; junction bases outside the gene matches: 9. The DNA for the CDR3 is TGTGCCTGGGCCCTAATAGCGGGGGGCAACGAGCAGTACTTC. It specifies CAWALIAGGNEQYF.

V is TRBV6-1 and J is TRBJ1-2; TRBD1 might be the D (5 bases). The CDR3 loop spans 15 amino acids. V lost 3 bases to trimming and J lost 2 bases, with 13 bases between them. The germline V gene encodes CDR1 MNHNS and CDR2 SASEGT. The CDR3 loop reads CASSDGPGQNYGYTF. CDR3 bases: TGTGCCAGCAGTGACGGCCCCGGACAAAACTATGGCTACACCTTC.

This rearrangement joins TRBV20-1 to TRBJ2-3; 13 positions match TRBD2. There are 16 residues in the CDR3. Germline loops: CDR1 DFQATT, CDR2 SNEGSKA (reference sequence). The ends lost 1 base at V and 6 bases at J; junction bases unmatched: 7. CDR3 sequence: CSARVQLAGGPDTQYF. The CDR3 coding sequence is TGCAGTGCTAGAGTTCAACTAGCGGGGGGGCCGGATACGCAGTATTTT.